This paragraph covers one T cell receptor (beta chain) sequence. Antigen: not known. Per germline, CDR1 SGHTA and CDR2 FQGNSA. J was trimmed by 10 bases and V by 1 base; bases with no gene match: 12. This CDR3 has 16 residues. This record belongs to a study of cytomegalovirus exposure and HLA in healthy donors. General study points: Rare sequences made up most TCRs, while some public TCRs were found in many donors.

The PCR used 60 Vbeta and 13 Jbeta primers. TCRdb keeps only in-frame clones here, not all; method: immunoSEQ multiplex PCR. The sample shows around 300,000 clones, around four fifths of them seen only once. Input material: PBMCs. This clonotype originated in a woman in her thirties or forties in good health and CMV-seropositive. This chain links TRBV7-2 with TRBJ2-1; 8 bases match TRBD2. In DNA, the CDR3 is TGTGCCAGCAGCTTAGGTGGGCTAGCGGGCCAATACGAGCAGTTCTTC. It specifies CASSLGGLAGQYEQFF.